These T cell receptor beta chains were read from a single sample in a study of T cells in Graves' hyperthyroidism and ophthalmopathy. TCRdb called the multiplex PCR reads again in MiXCR, with one record for every CDR3 protein. The data show hundreds of thousands of distinct CDR3 sequences, 16% seen once. The sequencing sample was made of blood. These receptors originate from a woman under 30 with Graves' hyperthyroidism. Both conserved end residues are part of each CDR3. Fields, in order: clone size, J gene, V gene, CDR3 length, D gene, CDR3 DNA, CDR3 protein. A D gene is named only where the DNA matches it firmly. Expanded clones are given a class, and other clones once, few, many or no size at all.

>many|TRBJ2-1|TRBV5-1|16|TRBD2
TGCGCCAGCAGTCCAGGCGGGAGGGGATCCTACAATGAGCAGTTCTTC
CASSPGGRGSYNEQFF
>many|TRBJ1-1|TRBV10-3|16|NA
TGTGCCATCAGTGAGTCGCGGGGTCCAAGGGACTCTGAAGCTTTCTTT
CAISESRGPRDSEAFF
>many|TRBJ2-7|TRBV18|12|NA
TGTGCCAGCTCACCTGCAGGGGACGAGCAGTACTTC
CASSPAGDEQYF
>many|TRBJ1-5|TRBV2|13|NA
TGTGCCAGCATGGAAGATAGCAATCAGCCCCAGCATTTT
CASMEDSNQPQHF
>many|TRBJ1-1|TRBV29-1|13|NA
TGCAGCGTTATGCGGGGGGCGAACACTGAAGCTTTCTTT
CSVMRGANTEAFF
>few|TRBJ1-2|TRBV4-2|12|NA
TGTGCCAGCAGCCAAGAAAGAGGTGGCTACACCTTC
CASSQERGGYTF
>few|TRBJ1-4|TRBV29-1|13|TRBD1
TGCAGCGTTGAGACAGGGGATGTTGAAAAACTGTTTTTT
CSVETGDVEKLFF
>few|TRBJ2-1|TRBV24-1|15|NA
TGTGCCACCAGTGATCCCAGACTAGAGGACAATGAGCAGTTCTTC
CATSDPRLEDNEQFF
>NA|TRBJ1-6|TRBV6-1|15|TRBD1
TGTGCCAGCAGGAAACAGGGGCCTGGGTATTCACCCCTCCACTTT
CASRKQGPGYSPLHF
>few|TRBJ2-7|TRBV5-6|15|NA
TGTGCCAGCAGCCCACAACTATCTACAGGCAACGAGCAGTACTTC
CASSPQLSTGNEQYF
>NA|TRBJ2-3|TRBV6-5|16|TRBD2
TGTGCCAGCAGTTACTCAGCTAGCGGGAACACAGATACGCAGTATTTT
CASSYSASGNTDTQYF
>few|TRBJ1-2|TRBV24-1|13|NA
TGTGCCACCAGTGATGGTGGGACGAGCGGCTACACCTTC
CATSDGGTSGYTF
>many|TRBJ1-2|TRBV6-5|15|TRBD1
TGTGCCAGCAGTTACGAGGGGGCAGCAAACTATGGCTACACCTTC
CASSYEGAANYGYTF
>many|TRBJ2-1|TRBV3-1|14|NA
TGTGCCAGCAGCCAAGGAGGAACTGCCAATGAGCAGTTCTTC
CASSQGGTANEQFF
>many|TRBJ1-1|TRBV2|11|NA
TGTGCCAGCAGGGAACAGATAGAAGCTTTCTTT
CASREQIEAFF
>many|TRBJ2-1|TRBV13|15|NA
TGTGCCAGCAGCCACACGGATGGGTCAGGCAATGAGCAGTTCTTC
CASSHTDGSGNEQFF
>many|TRBJ2-7|TRBV6-2/TRBV6-3|14|TRBD2
TGTGCCAGCAGCCCCCGGGCGGGGGTTTACGAGCAGTACTTC
CASSPRAGVYEQYF
>few|TRBJ2-2|TRBV11-3|16|NA
TGTGCCAGCACCCGCGATAATGTCCCGAACACCGGGGAGCTGTTTTTT
CASTRDNVPNTGELFF
>NA|TRBJ2-3|TRBV19|13|NA
TGTGCCAGTAGTGAACAGGGTGGAGGTACGCAGTATTTT
CASSEQGGGTQYF
>few|TRBJ1-1|TRBV12-3/TRBV12-4|15|TRBD1
TGTGCCAGCATCCTCCCGACAGGGATGAACACTGAAGCTTTCTTT
CASILPTGMNTEAFF
>many|TRBJ2-6|TRBV6-2/TRBV6-3|15|NA
TGTGCCAGCAGTTACCGGGGGTCTGGGGCCAACGTCCTGACTTTC
CASSYRGSGANVLTF
>few|TRBJ1-1|TRBV20-1|13|NA
TGCAGTGTCAGGGTCTCCCTGAACACTGAAGCTTTCTTT
CSVRVSLNTEAFF
>NA|TRBJ1-5|TRBV5-1|16|NA
TGCGCCAGCAGCTTGGGTCCCGGGGGGGGGCATCAGCCCCAGCATTTT
CASSLGPGGGHQPQHF
>few|TRBJ1-6|TRBV7-3|13|NA
TGTGCCAGCGCAATCCAGATGGGGTCACCCCTCCACTTT
CASAIQMGSPLHF
>few|TRBJ2-2|TRBV7-8|19|TRBD2
TGTGCCAGCAGCTTAGAGGTCGATAGCGGGGGGGCGAACACCGGGGAGCTGTTTTTT
CASSLEVDSGGANTGELFF
>few|TRBJ1-5|TRBV4-1|15|NA
TGCGCCAGCAGCCCTGCGACGCTTGGGGGACAGCCCCAGCATTTT
CASSPATLGGQPQHF
>NA|TRBJ2-1|TRBV15|13|NA
TGTGCCACCAGCAGAGATAGGCCAAATGAGCAGTTCTTC
CATSRDRPNEQFF
>many|TRBJ1-4|TRBV20-1|16|NA
TGCAGTGCTAGAGGCGGCGGGGGTGAGCTCGACGAAAAACTGTTTTTT
CSARGGGGELDEKLFF
>NA|TRBJ1-5|TRBV6-2/TRBV6-3|13|NA
TGTGCCAGCAGTTTAGGGACCGTGTCGCCCCAGCATTTT
CASSLGTVSPQHF
>few|TRBJ1-2|TRBV4-1|17|TRBD1
TGCGCCAGCAGCCAAGAATCAGGGTTGACAGGGACCTATGGCTACACCTTC
CASSQESGLTGTYGYTF
>NA|TRBJ1-4|TRBV12-3/TRBV12-4|16|NA
TGTGCCAGCAGTATCCTGGCGCTAGGGGGTAATGAAAAACTGTTTTTT
CASSILALGGNEKLFF
>many|TRBJ1-1|TRBV15|17|NA
TGTGCCACCAGCATCTCCCGAACGCTCGGCATGAACACTGAAGCTTTCTTT
CATSISRTLGMNTEAFF
>many|TRBJ2-7|TRBV7-8|13|NA
TGTGCCAGCAGCTTAGTAGGGGGACGGGAGCAGTACTTC
CASSLVGGREQYF
>few|TRBJ2-2|TRBV3-1|15|NA
TGTGCCAGCAGCCAAGACCCGGACAGAGCCGGGGAGCTGTCTTTT
CASSQDPDRAGELSF
>few|TRBJ2-3|TRBV29-1|14|TRBD2
TGCAGCATATATAGCGGGGGGAACACAGATACGCAGTATTTT
CSIYSGGNTDTQYF
>many|TRBJ2-1|TRBV24-1|16|NA
TGTGCCACCAGTGGAGTGGCGGAGGGGTCCTACAATGAGCAGTTCTTC
CATSGVAEGSYNEQFF
>many|TRBJ2-7|TRBV5-1|17|TRBD2
TGCGCCAGCAGCTTGGCCGGGGTCCTAGCGGGAGTGAACGAGCAGTACTTC
CASSLAGVLAGVNEQYF
>many|TRBJ2-7|TRBV7-9|15|TRBD2
TGTGCCAGCAGCTTAGTTCTAGCGGGAGCCTACGAGCAGTACTTC
CASSLVLAGAYEQYF
>many|TRBJ1-1|TRBV18|14|NA
TGTGCCAGCTCACGCGGCATATTGAACACTGAAGCTTTCTTT
CASSRGILNTEAFF
>few|TRBJ1-1|TRBV6-1|14|NA
TGTGCCAGCAGTCGGAAAGGGGTGAACACTGAAGCTTTCTTT
CASSRKGVNTEAFF
>NA|TRBJ1-1|TRBV6-1|12|NA
TGTGCCACCAGGCAGATTCTCACTGAAGCTTTCTTT
CATRQILTEAFF